The 17 T cell receptor beta chains presented below share a single source sample, sequenced in a study of PD-L1 blockade in urothelial cancer. Some clones are missing from TCRdb's copy, which holds only in-frame ones; the method was immunoSEQ multiplex PCR. The table has fewer than 45,000 clones, roughly 84% seen once. Regarding time point: pretreatment peripheral blood. The sample in question was PBMCs, obtained around atezolizumab (anti-PD-L1) treatment. These receptors were obtained from a donor over 35 with urothelial cancer.

CDR3 nucleotide sequence: TGCAGCGTTGAAGGCCGGTTTGGTACGCAGTATTTT. Translating it yields CSVEGRFGTQYF. The rearrangement joins TRBV29-1 to TRBJ2-3; D remains unclear. Germline CDR1 and CDR2: SQVTM and ANQGSEA. Trimming took 1 base from V and 8 from J, leaving 10 bases between them. The CDR3 has 12 amino acids.

This clone was seen just once. V and J are TRBV18 and TRBJ2-4, with 8 positions matching TRBD2. The germline gives CDR1 KGHSH, CDR2 LQKENI. The length of the CDR3 is 15 residues. J gave up 6 bases and V 2 bases, and 6 bases lay outside the gene matches. CDR3: CASSPAGGAVNIQYF. The CDR3 DNA reads TGTGCCAGCTCACCAGCGGGGGGCGCGGTAAACATTCAGTACTTC.

The V call is TRBV7-3, the J call TRBJ2-2; TRBD2 agrees at 9 bases. The V gene end was trimmed by 2 bases and the J gene end by 5 bases; junction bases not matched to a gene: 6. The CDR3 is 16 amino acids. From germline, CDR1 is SGHTA and CDR2 FQGTGA. CDR3 bases: TGTGCCAGCAGCTTAGCGGGAGGGCCGGTGACCGGGGAGCTGTTTTTT. Amino acid sequence: CASSLAGGPVTGELFF.

The rearrangement joins TRBV21-1 to TRBJ2-5; the D call of TRBD2 is as the table states it, not checked on the DNA. TRBV21-1 represents a pseudogene. The CDR3 runs to 15 residues. CDR3 residues: CASSKALRGGETQYF. The CDR3 nucleotides are TGTGCCAGCAGCAAAGCGCTTAGGGGGGGAGAGACCCAGTACTTC.

This clone was recorded only once. This chain links TRBV15 with TRBJ2-7, with no clear D. Deletions cut 1 base from V and 0 bases from J, with 4 bases between. The CDR3 length is 13 residues. Germline V gene data show CDR1 as LNHNV and CDR2 as YYDKDF (reference sequence). The CDR3 coding sequence is TGTGCCACCAGCAGAGGGCCCTCCTACGAGCAGTACTTC. Protein product: CATSRGPSYEQYF.

This rearrangement joins TRBV18 to TRBJ1-5; D remains unclear. V was clipped by 2 bases and J by 0 bases, with 8 bases between them. Looked up from germline, CDR1 is KGHSH and CDR2 is LQKENI. The CDR3 has 15 amino acids. CDR3: CASSPESNSNQPQHF. CDR3 coding DNA: TGTGCCAGCTCACCAGAATCTAATAGCAATCAGCCCCAGCATTTT.

The rearrangement uses TRBV30 and TRBJ1-2; 12 nucleotides agree with TRBD1. CDR3 length equals 15 residues. V was clipped by 5 bases and J by 1 base; unmatched bases: 5. The germline V gene encodes CDR1 GTSNPN and CDR2 SVGIG (reference sequence). The CDR3 nucleotides are TGTGCCTGGGCCGGGACAGGGGGCTTTAACTATGGCTACACCTTC. Translated, it gives CAWAGTGGFNYGYTF.

The rearrangement joins TRBV19 to TRBJ2-5; 8 bases agree with TRBD2. The junction had 5 bases not matched to a gene; V was cut back by 4 bases and J by 4 bases. The CDR3 extends over 14 amino acids. Germline V lookup: CDR1 LNHDA, CDR2 SQIVND (reference sequence). The CDR3: CASSTRTSRETQYF. The CDR3 bases are TGTGCCAGTAGTACCCGGACTAGCAGAGAGACCCAGTACTTC.

This clone has only a few counts. This chain connects TRBV6-5 to TRBJ2-7, with D unresolved. Per germline, CDR1 MNHEY and CDR2 SVGAGI. This CDR3 comprises 14 residues. With 4 bases removed from V and 2 bases from J, the gap between germline ends came to 12 bases. The CDR3 coding sequence is TGTGCCAGCAGTTCGAGGCATTCGGCCTACGAGCAGTACTTC. Translating it yields CASSSRHSAYEQYF.

This chain connects TRBV9 to TRBJ2-2; TRBD1 might be the D (6 bases). CDR1 SGDLS and CDR2 YYNGEE come from the germline V gene. The CDR3 loop spans 15 amino acids. Trimming pared 5 bases from V and 6 bases from J, leaving 17 bases between. In DNA, the CDR3 is TGTGCCAGCAGGGCAACCGGGACACCGGCCGGGGAGCTGTTTTTT. Translation: CASRATGTPAGELFF.

V is TRBV18 and J is TRBJ2-7; 11 nucleotides align to TRBD2. Germline V CDR1 and CDR2: KGHSH, LQKENI. J was trimmed by 4 bases and V by 3 bases; bases with no gene match: 2. The CDR3 has 14 amino acids. The CDR3 reads CASSPPSGRYEQYF. In DNA, the CDR3 is TGTGCCAGCTCACCGCCTAGCGGGAGGTACGAGCAGTACTTC.

This clone is a singleton in its sample. V usage is TRBV30 and J usage is TRBJ1-6, with 11 bases fitting TRBD1. CDR3 length: 13 amino acids. V lost 5 bases to trimming and J lost 10 bases; unmatched junction nucleotides: 4. The V gene's germline CDR1 is GTSNPN and CDR2 SVGIG (reference sequence). The CDR3 spells CAWGDRGNSPLHF. The CDR3 DNA reads TGTGCCTGGGGGGACAGGGGGAACTCACCCCTCCACTTT.

The rearrangement joins TRBV28 to TRBJ2-5, with D maybe TRBD2 (5 bases). In germline, CDR1 is MDHEN, CDR2 SYDVKM. This CDR3 has 15 amino acids. With 4 bases removed from V and 4 bases from J, the gap between germline ends came to 16 bases. CDR3 protein: CASSSTGIVGETQYF. As DNA, the CDR3 is TGTGCCAGCAGTTCAACCGGGATTGTAGGAGAGACCCAGTACTTC.

The CDR3 DNA is TGCAGCGTTGAAGGCGGGGGCAGGGAAAAACTGTTTTTT. Translation gives CSVEGGGREKLFF. V usage is TRBV29-1 and J usage is TRBJ1-4; possible D gene TRBD1, 6 bases. Trimming cost V 1 base and J 8 bases, with 11 bases left between them. CDR1 SQVTM and CDR2 ANQGSEA come from the germline V gene. CDR3 length equals 13 residues.

This clone was seen only a few times. CDR3 residues: CASSPRGQGGGQPQHF. Written as DNA, the CDR3 is TGTGCCAGCTCACCCCGGGGACAGGGTGGGGGTCAGCCCCAGCATTTT. The rearrangement joins TRBV18 to TRBJ1-5; TRBD1 aligns across 9 bases. V was clipped by 3 bases and J by 6 bases; unmatched bases: 9. This CDR3 region has 16 residues. In germline, CDR1 is KGHSH, CDR2 LQKENI.

The chain uses TRBV29-1 and TRBJ2-7; D ambiguous. CDR1 and CDR2 from the germline V gene are SQVTM and ANQGSEA. CDR3 length equals 11 residues. V lost 1 base and J lost 2, with 3 bases in between. In DNA, the CDR3 is TGCAGCGTTGAAGGGCCCTACGAGCAGTACTTC. Amino acid sequence: CSVEGPYEQYF.

This chain uses TRBV4-2 with TRBJ1-2, with 7 nucleotides matching TRBD1. The germline V gene has CDR1 LGHNA and CDR2 YNFKEQ. With 1 base clipped from V and 0 bases from J, the junction kept 14 bases outside the gene matches. This CDR3 region has 19 residues. CDR3 coding DNA: TGTGCCAGCAGCCAAGGAGCAGGGGGAGGCGGGGTGGCTAACTATGGCTACACCTTC. Translating gives CASSQGAGGGGVANYGYTF.